This T cell receptor (beta chain) was profiled in a study of patients and donors after allogeneic stem cell transplantation. The CDR3 sequence is 14 residues long. V lost 4 bases, J lost 7 bases, and 16 bases lay in between. MiXCR, run by TCRdb on the RT-PCR reads, gives a single entry per CDR3 protein. The repertoire holds 920,000 or so distinct CDR3 sequences, with roughly 18% as singletons. In its sample, this clonotype was seen a few times. Sequenced input: blood, either unsorted or a sorted T cell fraction (not recorded which). This sequence joins TRBV12-3 or TRBV12-4 and TRBJ1-2; tentatively, D is TRBD1 (6 bases). This receptor was obtained from a human donor who was either an allogeneic HSCT recipient or a stem cell or donor lymphocyte infusion donor (not recorded which). It is not recorded whose cells these are; they may come from a transplant donor. In DNA, the CDR3 is TGTGCCAGCAGTTACCGCGAGAGGGGGTTTGGCTACACCTTC. Translating gives CASSYRERGFGYTF.